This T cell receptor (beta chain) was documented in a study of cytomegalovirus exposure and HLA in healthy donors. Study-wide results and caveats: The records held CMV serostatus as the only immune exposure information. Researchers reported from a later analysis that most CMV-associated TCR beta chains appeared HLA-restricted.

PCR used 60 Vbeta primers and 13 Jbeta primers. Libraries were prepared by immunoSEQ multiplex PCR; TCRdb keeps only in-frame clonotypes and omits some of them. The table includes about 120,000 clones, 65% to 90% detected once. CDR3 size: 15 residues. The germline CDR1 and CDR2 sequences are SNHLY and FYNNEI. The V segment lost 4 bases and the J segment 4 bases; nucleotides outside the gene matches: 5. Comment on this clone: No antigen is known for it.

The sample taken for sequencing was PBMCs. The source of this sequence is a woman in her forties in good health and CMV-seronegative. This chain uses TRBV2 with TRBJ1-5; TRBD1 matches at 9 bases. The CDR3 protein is CASSAGTGQNQPQHF. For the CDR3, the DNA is TGTGCCAGCAGTGCCGGGACAGGGCAAAATCAGCCCCAGCATTTT.